The TCR beta chain under discussion was sequenced for a study of cytomegalovirus exposure and HLA in healthy donors. General observations from the study: Prior analysis indicated that the majority of TCR beta V segments exhibited productivity approximately 87% or approximately 30% of the time. Researchers reported in a later analysis that common viral pathogens appeared linked to several top clusters.

Use of 60 Vbeta and 13 Jbeta primers characterized the PCR. The assay was immunoSEQ multiplex PCR, and TCRdb's table has in-frame clones only and misses some. The sample consists of around 160,000 clones, 68% of them appearing once. Worth noting for this clone: Its specificity is not known.

Germline V gene data show CDR1 as SNHLY and CDR2 as FYNNEI. The trim removed 6 bases at V and 4 bases at J, leaving 8 bases unmatched. The CDR3 is 14 residues long. Unrecorded immune exposure was likely among donors, who were nominally healthy when sampled. The sequence was collected from a man in his forties or fifties in good health and CMV-seronegative. The V gene is TRBV2, the J gene TRBJ1-2, with TRBD1 matching 7 bases. Sequencing was done on a sample of PBMCs. The CDR3: CASSGRGLSYGYTF. The CDR3, as DNA: TGTGCCAGCAGCGGCAGGGGGTTGAGCTATGGCTACACCTTC.